This TCR beta chain came from a study of CD8+ T cells in alopecia areata. General observations from the study: Clonality exceeded that of normal scalp in lesional scalp, most notably in alopecia totalis/universalis. Many expanded lesional clones persisted in scalp and blood during tofacitinib treatment.

In regard to this clone: As yet, its antigen is unknown.

The treatment denotes: oral pan-JAK inhibitor, 5-10 mg twice daily. Trimming took 7 bases from V and 5 from J, leaving 21 bases between them. CDR1 is MNHNS and CDR2 is SASEGT in the germline V gene. CDR3 length: 15 amino acids. RNA extraction was followed by reverse transcription into cDNA, which acted as the sequencing template. TCRdb keeps only in-frame clones here, not all; method: immunoSEQ multiplex PCR. The repertoire holds around 120,000 clones, with approximately 53% as singletons. The sequencing here drew on CD4+ T cells sorted from blood, taken at week 4, from a patient treated with tofacitinib. J is TRBJ2-7 and V is TRBV6-1; D might be TRBD1 (6 bases). This receptor was taken from a human donor with alopecia areata. The CDR3 protein is CASTTGQFRIDEQYF. CDR3 in DNA: TGTGCCAGCACCACCGGACAGTTTAGAATTGACGAGCAGTACTTC.